The rows below give T cell receptor beta chains drawn from one sample of a study of cytotoxic CD8 clonotypes in ibrutinib-treated CLL. Profiling relied on immunoSEQ multiplex PCR, and the TCRdb table lists in-frame clones only, not all of them. The sample yields approximately 80,000 clones, about 86% seen once. The starting material was PBMCs, obtained before ibrutinib treatment. These receptors came from a human donor with chronic lymphocytic leukemia. CDR3s include the opening cysteine and the closing phenylalanine or tryptophan. The order of the fields is V gene, CDR3 length, D gene, clone size, J gene, CDR3 DNA, CDR3 protein. A D gene is named only where the DNA matches it firmly. Some rows have no size entry. The others give once, few or many, or a class for an expanded clone.

TRBV5-6,15,NA,NA,TRBJ1-5,TGTGCCAGCAGCTTGGGTTCAGGCGGAACTCAGCCCCAGCATTTT,CASSLGSGGTQPQHF
TRBV19,13,NA,NA,TRBJ1-3,TGTGCCAGTAGTATGGTGGGAAAGGCCACCATATATTTT,CASSMVGKATIYF
TRBV11-3,18,NA,NA,TRBJ2-3,TGTGCCAGCAGCTTAGATATGCTCATTCAATTTTTCACAGATACGCAGTATTTT,CASSLDMLIQFFTDTQYF
TRBV18,13,NA,NA,TRBJ1-1,TGTGCCAGCTCACCAGTCGGGAACACTGAAGCTTTCTTT,CASSPVGNTEAFF
TRBV4-1,14,TRBD2,NA,TRBJ2-7,TGCGCCAGCAGCCAAGCGGAGACTAGCGGGAGGAAGTACTTC,CASSQAETSGRKYF
TRBV29-1,14,TRBD1,few,TRBJ2-3,TGCAGCGTTGAATCGACAGGGGGCACAGATACGCAGTATTTT,CSVESTGGTDTQYF
TRBV7-2,13,NA,NA,TRBJ2-7,TGTGCCAGCAGCTTAGATCAGCCCTTTGAGCAGTACTTC,CASSLDQPFEQYF
TRBV11-3,16,TRBD1,once,TRBJ2-7,TGTGCCAGCAGCTTAGACCTTACAGGGGAGAGAGACGAGCAGTACTTC,CASSLDLTGERDEQYF
TRBV4-1,17,NA,NA,TRBJ1-1,TGCGCCAGCAGCCTCCGATGGCCAGGGATGGGGAACACTGAAGCTTTCTTT,CASSLRWPGMGNTEAFF
TRBV7-3,14,NA,few,TRBJ2-5,TGTGCCAGCAGCCCCTCATCTCAAGGGGAGACCCAGTACTTC,CASSPSSQGETQYF
TRBV5-1,13,NA,once,TRBJ2-7,TGCGCCAGCAGCGGGGGGACAGTTGACGAGCAGTACTTC,CASSGGTVDEQYF
TRBV11-2,12,NA,NA,TRBJ2-2,TGTGCCAGCAGCTTAGCCGGCGGGGAGCTGTTTTTT,CASSLAGGELFF
TRBV10-3,11,NA,NA,TRBJ1-1,TGTGCCATCAGTGAGGGCTCTGAAGCTTTCTTT,CAISEGSEAFF
TRBV6-5,14,NA,NA,TRBJ1-2,TGTGCCAGCAGTGGGGGGCGGATCTACTATGGCTACACCTTC,CASSGGRIYYGYTF